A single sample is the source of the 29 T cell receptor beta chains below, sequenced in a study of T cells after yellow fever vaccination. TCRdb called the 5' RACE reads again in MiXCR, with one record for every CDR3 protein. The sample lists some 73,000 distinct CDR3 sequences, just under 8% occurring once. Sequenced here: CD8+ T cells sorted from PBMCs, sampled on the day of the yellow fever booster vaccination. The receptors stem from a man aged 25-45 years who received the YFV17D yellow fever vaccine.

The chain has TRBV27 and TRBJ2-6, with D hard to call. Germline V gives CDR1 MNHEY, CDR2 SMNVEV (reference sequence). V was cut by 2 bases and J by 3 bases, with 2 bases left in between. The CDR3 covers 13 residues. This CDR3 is CASSLIGANVLTF. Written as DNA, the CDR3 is TGTGCCAGCAGTTTAATTGGGGCCAACGTCCTGACTTTC.

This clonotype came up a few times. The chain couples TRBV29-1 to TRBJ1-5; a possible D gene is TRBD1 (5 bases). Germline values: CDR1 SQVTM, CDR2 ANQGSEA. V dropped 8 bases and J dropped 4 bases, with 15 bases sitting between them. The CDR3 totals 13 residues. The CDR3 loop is CSFSSGNNQPQHF. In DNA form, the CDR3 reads TGCAGCTTTTCCTCAGGGAATAATCAGCCCCAGCATTTT.

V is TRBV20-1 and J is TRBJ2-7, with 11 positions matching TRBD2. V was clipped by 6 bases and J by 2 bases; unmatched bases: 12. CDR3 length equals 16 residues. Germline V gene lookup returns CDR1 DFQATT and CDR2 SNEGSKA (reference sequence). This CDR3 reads CSAQKVAGGTAYEQYF. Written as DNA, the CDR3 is TGCAGTGCCCAGAAGGTAGCGGGAGGGACCGCCTACGAGCAGTACTTC.

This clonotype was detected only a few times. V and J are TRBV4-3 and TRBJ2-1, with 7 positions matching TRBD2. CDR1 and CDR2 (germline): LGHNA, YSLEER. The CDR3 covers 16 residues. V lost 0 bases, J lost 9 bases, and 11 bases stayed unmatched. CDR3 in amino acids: CASSQEKAGARIEQFF. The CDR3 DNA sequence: TGCGCCAGCAGCCAAGAGAAGGCGGGAGCGCGGATTGAGCAGTTCTTC.

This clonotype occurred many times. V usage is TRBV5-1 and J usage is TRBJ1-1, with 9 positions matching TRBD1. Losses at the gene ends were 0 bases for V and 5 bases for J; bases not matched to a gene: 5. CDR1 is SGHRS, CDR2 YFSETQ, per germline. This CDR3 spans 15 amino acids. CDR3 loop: CASSLGGTGRTEAFF. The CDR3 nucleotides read TGCGCCAGCAGCTTGGGTGGGACAGGGAGGACTGAAGCTTTCTTT.

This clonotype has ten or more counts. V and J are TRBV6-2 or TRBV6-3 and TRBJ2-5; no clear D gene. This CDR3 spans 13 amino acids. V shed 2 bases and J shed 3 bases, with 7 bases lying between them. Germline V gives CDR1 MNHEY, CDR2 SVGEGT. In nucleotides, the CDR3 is TGTGCCAGCAGTTACAAGGCTGAAGAGACCCAGTACTTC. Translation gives CASSYKAEETQYF.

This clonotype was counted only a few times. DNA of the CDR3: TGTGCCAGCCTTTTGAGGGGAGGGGCTGGGAATGAGCAGTTCTTC. Translated, it gives CASLLRGGAGNEQFF. The V and J genes are TRBV7-6 and TRBJ2-1, with TRBD2 identical over 7 bases. After removal of 8 bases from V and 7 bases from J, the junction contained 14 bases not matched to a gene. CDR3 length: 15 residues. Germline CDR1 is SGHVS and CDR2 is FNYEAQ.

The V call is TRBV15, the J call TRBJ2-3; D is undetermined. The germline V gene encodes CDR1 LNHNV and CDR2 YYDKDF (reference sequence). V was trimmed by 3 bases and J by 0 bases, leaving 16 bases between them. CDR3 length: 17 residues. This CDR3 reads CATSSFSVESSTDTQYF. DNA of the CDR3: TGTGCCACCAGCAGTTTTTCCGTGGAGTCTAGCACAGATACGCAGTATTTT.

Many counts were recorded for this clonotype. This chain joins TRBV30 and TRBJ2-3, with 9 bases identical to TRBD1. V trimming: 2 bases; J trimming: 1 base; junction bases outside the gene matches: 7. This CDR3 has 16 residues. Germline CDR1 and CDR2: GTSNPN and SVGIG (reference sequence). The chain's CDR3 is CAWSPLGQGGTDTQYF. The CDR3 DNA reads TGTGCCTGGAGTCCCCTGGGACAGGGCGGCACAGATACGCAGTATTTT.

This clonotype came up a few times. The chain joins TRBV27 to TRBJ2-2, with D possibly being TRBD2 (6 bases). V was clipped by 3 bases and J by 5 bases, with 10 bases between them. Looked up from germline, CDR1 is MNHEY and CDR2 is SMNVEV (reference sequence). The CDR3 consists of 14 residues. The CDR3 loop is CASSFPGGTGELFF. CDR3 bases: TGTGCCAGCAGTTTCCCTGGGGGGACCGGGGAGCTGTTTTTT.

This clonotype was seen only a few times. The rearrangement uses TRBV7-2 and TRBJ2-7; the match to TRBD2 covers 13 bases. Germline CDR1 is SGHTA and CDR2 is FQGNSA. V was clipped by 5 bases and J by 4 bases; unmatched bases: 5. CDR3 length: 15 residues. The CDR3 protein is CASSPWTSGRYEQYF. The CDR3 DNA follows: TGTGCCAGCAGCCCCTGGACTAGCGGGAGATACGAGCAGTACTTC.

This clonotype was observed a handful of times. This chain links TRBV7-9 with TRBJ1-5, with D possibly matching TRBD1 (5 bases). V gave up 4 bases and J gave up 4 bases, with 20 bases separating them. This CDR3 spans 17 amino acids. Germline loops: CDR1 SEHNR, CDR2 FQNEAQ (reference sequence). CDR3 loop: CASSSTTDSALNQPQHF. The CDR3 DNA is TGTGCCAGCAGCTCGACTACCGACAGTGCCCTAAATCAGCCCCAGCATTTT.

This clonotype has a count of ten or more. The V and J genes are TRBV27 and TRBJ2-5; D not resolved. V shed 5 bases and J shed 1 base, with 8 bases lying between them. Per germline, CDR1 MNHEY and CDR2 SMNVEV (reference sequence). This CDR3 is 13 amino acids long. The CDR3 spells CASSPAGQETQYF. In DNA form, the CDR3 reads TGTGCCAGCAGTCCAGCCGGCCAAGAGACCCAGTACTTC.

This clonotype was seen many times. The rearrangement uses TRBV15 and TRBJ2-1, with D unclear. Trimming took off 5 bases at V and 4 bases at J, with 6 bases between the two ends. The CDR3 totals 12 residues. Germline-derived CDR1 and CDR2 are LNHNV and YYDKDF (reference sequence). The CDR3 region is CATSLDYNEQFF. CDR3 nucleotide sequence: TGTGCCACCAGCCTCGATTACAATGAGCAGTTCTTC.

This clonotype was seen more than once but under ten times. CDR3 loop: CAWSVPERNNEQFF. CDR3 DNA: TGTGCCTGGAGTGTACCTGAGCGGAACAATGAGCAGTTCTTC. This chain links TRBV30 with TRBJ2-1, with D perhaps matching TRBD2 (5 bases). Deletions cut 0 bases from V and 5 bases from J, with 11 bases between. This CDR3 contains 14 residues. CDR1 GTSNPN and CDR2 SVGIG come from the germline V gene (reference sequence).

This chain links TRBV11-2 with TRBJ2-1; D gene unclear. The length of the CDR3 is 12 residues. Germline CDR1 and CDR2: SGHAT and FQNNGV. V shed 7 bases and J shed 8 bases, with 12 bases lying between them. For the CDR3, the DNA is TGTGCCAGCATGGAGAGCCCGGATGAGCAGTTCTTC. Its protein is CASMESPDEQFF. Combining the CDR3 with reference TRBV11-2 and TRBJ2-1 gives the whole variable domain EAGVAQSPRYKIIEKRQSVAFWCNPISGHATLYWYQQILGQGPKLLIQFQNNGVVDDSQLPKDRFSAERLKGVDSTLKIQPAKLEDSAVYLCASMESPDEQFFGPGTRLTVL.

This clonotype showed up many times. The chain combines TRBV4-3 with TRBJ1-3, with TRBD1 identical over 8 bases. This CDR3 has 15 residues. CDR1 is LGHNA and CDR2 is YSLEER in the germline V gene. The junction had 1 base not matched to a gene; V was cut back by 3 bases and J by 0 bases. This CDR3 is CASSHDRGSGNTIYF. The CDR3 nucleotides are TGCGCCAGCAGCCACGACAGGGGCTCTGGAAACACCATATATTTT.

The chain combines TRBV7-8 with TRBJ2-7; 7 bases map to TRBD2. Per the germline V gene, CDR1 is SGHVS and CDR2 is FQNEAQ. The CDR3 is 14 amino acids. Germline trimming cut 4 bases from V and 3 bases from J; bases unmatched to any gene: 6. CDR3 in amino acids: CASSSAGDLYEQYF. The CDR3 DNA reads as TGTGCCAGCAGCTCCGCGGGAGACCTCTACGAGCAGTACTTC.

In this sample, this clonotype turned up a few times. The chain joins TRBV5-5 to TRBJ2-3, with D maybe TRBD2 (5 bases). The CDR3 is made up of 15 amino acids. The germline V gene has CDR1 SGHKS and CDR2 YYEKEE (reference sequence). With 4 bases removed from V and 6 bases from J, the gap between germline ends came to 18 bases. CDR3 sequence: CASSPGEGGGDTQYF. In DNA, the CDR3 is TGTGCCAGCAGCCCTGGAGAGGGCGGCGGGGATACGCAGTATTTT. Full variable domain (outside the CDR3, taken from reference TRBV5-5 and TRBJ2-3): DAGVTQSPTHLIKTRGQQVTLRCSPISGHKSVSWYQQVLGQGPQFIFQYYEKEERGRGNFPDRFSARQFPNYSSELNVNALLLGDSALYLCASSPGEGGGDTQYFGPGTRLTVL.

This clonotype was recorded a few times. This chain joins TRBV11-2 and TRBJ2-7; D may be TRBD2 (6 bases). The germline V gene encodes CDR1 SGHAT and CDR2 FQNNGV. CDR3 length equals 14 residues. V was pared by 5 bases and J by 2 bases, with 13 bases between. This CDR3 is CASSQAGRTYEQYF. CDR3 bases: TGTGCCAGCAGCCAGGCAGGGAGGACCTACGAGCAGTACTTC.

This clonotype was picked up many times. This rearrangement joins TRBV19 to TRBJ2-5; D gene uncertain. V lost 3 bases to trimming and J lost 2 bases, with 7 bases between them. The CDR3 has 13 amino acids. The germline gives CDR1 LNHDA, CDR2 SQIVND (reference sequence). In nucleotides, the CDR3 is TGTGCCAGTAGTATCCCGGAACAAGAGACCCAGTACTTC. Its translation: CASSIPEQETQYF.

This CDR3 reads CASSIYRVSSGRAVGTGELFF. As DNA, the CDR3 is TGTGCCAGCAGCATCTACAGGGTATCTAGCGGGAGGGCCGTCGGCACCGGGGAGCTGTTTTTT. V gene TRBV4-2 combines with J gene TRBJ2-2; 12 bases map to TRBD2. The CDR3 covers 21 residues. Germline CDR1 is LGHNA and CDR2 is YNFKEQ. The V and J ends lost 5 bases and 4 bases, in that order; junction bases with no gene match: 20.

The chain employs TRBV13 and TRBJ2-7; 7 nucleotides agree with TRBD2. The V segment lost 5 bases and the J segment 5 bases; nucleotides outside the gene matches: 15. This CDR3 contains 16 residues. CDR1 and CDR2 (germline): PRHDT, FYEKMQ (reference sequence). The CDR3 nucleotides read TGTGCCAGCAGCGCCGCGCCCGGGACTAATCGTGACGAGCAGTACTTC. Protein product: CASSAAPGTNRDEQYF.

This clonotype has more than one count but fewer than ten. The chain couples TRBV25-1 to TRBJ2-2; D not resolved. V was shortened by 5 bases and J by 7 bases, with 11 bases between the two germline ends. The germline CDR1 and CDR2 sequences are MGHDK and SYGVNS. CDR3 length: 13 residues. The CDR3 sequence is CASSHLPVGELFF. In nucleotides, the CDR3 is TGTGCCAGCAGTCATCTCCCAGTCGGGGAGCTGTTTTTT. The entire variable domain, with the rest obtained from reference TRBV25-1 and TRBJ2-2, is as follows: EADIYQTPRYLVIGTGKKITLECSQTMGHDKMYWYQQDPGMELHLIHYSYGVNSTEKGDLSSESTVSRIRTEHFPLTLESARPSHTSQYLCASSHLPVGELFFGEGSRLTVL.

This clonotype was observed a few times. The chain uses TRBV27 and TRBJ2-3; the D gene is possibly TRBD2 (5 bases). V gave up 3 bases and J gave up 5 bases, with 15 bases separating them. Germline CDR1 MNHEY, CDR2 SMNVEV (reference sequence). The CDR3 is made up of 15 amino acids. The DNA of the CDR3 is TGTGCCAGCAGTTTCGGCTATGGAGGTTTAGATACGCAGTATTTT. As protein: CASSFGYGGLDTQYF.

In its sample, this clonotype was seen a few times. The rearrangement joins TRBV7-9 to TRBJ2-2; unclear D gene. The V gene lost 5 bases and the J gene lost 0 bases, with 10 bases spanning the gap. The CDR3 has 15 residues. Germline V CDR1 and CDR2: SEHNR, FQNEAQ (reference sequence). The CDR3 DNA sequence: TGTGCCAGCAGCGATTTAGCTGCGAACACCGGGGAGCTGTTTTTT. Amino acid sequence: CASSDLAANTGELFF. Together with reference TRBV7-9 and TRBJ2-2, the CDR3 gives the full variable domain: DTGVSQNPRHKITKRGQNVTFRCDPISEHNRLYWYRQTLGQGPEFLTYFQNEAQLEKSRLLSDRFSAERPKGSFSTLEIQRTEQGDSAMYLCASSDLAANTGELFFGEGSRLTVL.

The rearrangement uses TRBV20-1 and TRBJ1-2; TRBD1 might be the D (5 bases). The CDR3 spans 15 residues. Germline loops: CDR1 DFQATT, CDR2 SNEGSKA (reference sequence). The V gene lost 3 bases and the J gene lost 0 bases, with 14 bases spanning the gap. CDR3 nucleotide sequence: TGCAGTGCTAGTATACAACAGGTCGCTAACTATGGCTACACCTTC. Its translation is CSASIQQVANYGYTF.

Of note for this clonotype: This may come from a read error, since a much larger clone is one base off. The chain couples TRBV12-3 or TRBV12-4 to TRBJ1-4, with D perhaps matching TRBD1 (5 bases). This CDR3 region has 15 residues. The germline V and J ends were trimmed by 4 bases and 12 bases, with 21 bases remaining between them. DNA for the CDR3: TGTGCCAGCAGTTGCGCCATGGGGGTACGGGTGGAACTGTTTTTT. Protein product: CASSCAMGVRVELFF.

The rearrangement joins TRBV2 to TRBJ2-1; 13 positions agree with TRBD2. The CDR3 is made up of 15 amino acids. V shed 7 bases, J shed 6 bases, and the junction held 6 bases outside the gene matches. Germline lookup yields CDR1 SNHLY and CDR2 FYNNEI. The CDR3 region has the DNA TGTGCCAGCACGGGGACTAGCGGGGAAGGCAATGAGCAGTTCTTC. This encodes CASTGTSGEGNEQFF.